This T cell receptor beta chain stems from a study of blood T cell repertoires in COVID-19. As for the study in general: The United States, Italy and Spain supplied acute and convalescent COVID-19 samples.

The CDR3 has 14 amino acids. Germline CDR1 is MNHEY and CDR2 is SMNVEV (reference sequence). Trimming removed 8 bases from V and 4 bases from J; junction bases left unmatched: 8. Clones were read by immunoSEQ multiplex PCR, and TCRdb kept only the in-frame ones, dropping some. The sample carries approximately 150,000 clones, around nine tenths recorded once. The origin of this receptor is a woman aged 45-65 years with active or convalescent COVID-19. V usage is TRBV27 and J usage is TRBJ1-1; 9 positions agree with TRBD1. The sequenced sample was peripheral blood. DNA for the CDR3: TGTGCCAGCGGGACAGGGCTGGTGGTCACTGAAGCTTTCTTT. Translation gives CASGTGLVVTEAFF.